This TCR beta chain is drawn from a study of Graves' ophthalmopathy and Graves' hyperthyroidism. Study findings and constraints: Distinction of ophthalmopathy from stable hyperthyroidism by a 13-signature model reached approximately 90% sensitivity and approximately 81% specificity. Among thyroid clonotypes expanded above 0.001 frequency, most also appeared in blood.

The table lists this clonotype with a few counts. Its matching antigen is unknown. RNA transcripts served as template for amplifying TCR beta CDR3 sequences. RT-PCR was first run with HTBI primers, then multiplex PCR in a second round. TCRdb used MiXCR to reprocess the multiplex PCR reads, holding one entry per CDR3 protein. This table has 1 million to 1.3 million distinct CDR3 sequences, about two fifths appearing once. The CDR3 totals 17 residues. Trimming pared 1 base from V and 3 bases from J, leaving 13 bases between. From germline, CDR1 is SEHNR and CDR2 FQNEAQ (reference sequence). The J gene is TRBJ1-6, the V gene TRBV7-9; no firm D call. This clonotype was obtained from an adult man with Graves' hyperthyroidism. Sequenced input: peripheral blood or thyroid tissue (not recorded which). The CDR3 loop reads CASSLGVGSDYNSPLHF. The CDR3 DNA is TGTGCCAGCAGCTTAGGAGTTGGTAGTGACTATAATTCACCCCTCCACTTT.